This is a list of T cell receptor beta chains from one sample in a study of T cells after yellow fever vaccination. TCRdb recomputed calls from the 5' RACE reads with MiXCR, one row per CDR3 protein. In the table there are around 70,000 distinct CDR3 sequences, around 6.5% of which are singletons. Sequences were derived from CD8+ T cells sorted from PBMCs, sampled less than 6 days after the first yellow fever vaccination. These receptors came from a man aged 18-30 years who received the YFV17D yellow fever vaccine. Each CDR3 is given with its conserved first and last residue. The order of the fields is J gene, clone size, D gene, V gene, CDR3 DNA, CDR3 protein. A D gene is named only where the DNA matches it firmly. Clone size, where shown, is once, few, many, or a class for clones that have expanded.

TRBJ1-1	many	TRBD1	TRBV29-1	TGCAGCGTCCGAGACAGGGGGTTGGCCACTGAAGCTTTCTTT	CSVRDRGLATEAFF
TRBJ1-4	many	NA	TRBV12-3/TRBV12-4	TGTGCCAGCAGTTTAGGCGAGTCTGAAAAACTGTTTTTT	CASSLGESEKLFF
TRBJ2-2	few	TRBD2	TRBV12-3/TRBV12-4	TGTGCCAGCAGTTTTGAACTAGCGGAACGGACGAACACCGGGGAGCTGTTTTTT	CASSFELAERTNTGELFF
TRBJ2-7	few	TRBD1	TRBV6-5	TGTGCCAGCAGTTCCTATTCCGGGACAGGGGGCAATGACGAGCAGTACTTC	CASSSYSGTGGNDEQYF
TRBJ1-2	few	NA	TRBV29-1	TGCAGCGTTGTCGCTAGGGCGACAGGCCAACCAGATGGCTACACCTTC	CSVVARATGQPDGYTF
TRBJ2-1	many	TRBD1	TRBV19	TGTGCCAGTAGTAGGGTGGGACAGAATGAGCAGTTCTTC	CASSRVGQNEQFF
TRBJ1-6	NA	TRBD1	TRBV6-1	TGTGCCAGCACCCTAGCACAGGGGGGTAATACACCCCTCCACTTT	CASTLAQGGNTPLHF
TRBJ2-2	NA	NA	TRBV29-1	TGCAGCGTTGTTGTGTCAGGGAAGGAAACCGGGGAGCTGTTTTTT	CSVVVSGKETGELFF
TRBJ2-1	many	NA	TRBV10-3	TGTGCCATCAGTGAGTCAGTTGGCAATGAGCAGTTCTTC	CAISESVGNEQFF
TRBJ2-7	few	NA	TRBV2	TGTGCCAGCAGTTCACCCGGGGAACTCGCCTACGAGCAGTACTTC	CASSSPGELAYEQYF
TRBJ2-7	many	NA	TRBV5-6	TGTGCCAGCAGCTTGGCCAACAGGGAGATCTACGAGCAGTACTTC	CASSLANREIYEQYF
TRBJ2-3	few	TRBD1	TRBV20-1	TGCAGTGCTAGGGTGACAGGGTTGGCAGATACGCAGTATTTT	CSARVTGLADTQYF
TRBJ1-2	few	TRBD1	TRBV4-1	TGCGCCAGCAGCCGAAACCGAGGGACAGGGAGCGGCTACACCTTC	CASSRNRGTGSGYTF
TRBJ2-3	many	NA	TRBV12-3/TRBV12-4	TGTGCCAGCAGTTTAGGGTTAGATCCAGATACGCAGTATTTT	CASSLGLDPDTQYF
TRBJ2-1	few	NA	TRBV4-3	TGCGCCAGCAGCCGGGTCAGCGCCAATGAGCAGTTCTTC	CASSRVSANEQFF
TRBJ2-1	NA	NA	TRBV5-4	TGTGCCAGCAGCTCTGTACTAGTTCGCAATGAGCAGTTCTTC	CASSSVLVRNEQFF
TRBJ2-2	NA	NA	TRBV3-1	TGTGCCTGCTCCCAAGTATTGGTCGGGCCAAACACCGGGGAGCTGTTTTTT	CACSQVLVGPNTGELFF
TRBJ2-3	many	TRBD2	TRBV6-2/TRBV6-3	TGTGCCAGCAGTTACGGGACTAGCTTCGCGGCGCAGTATTTT	CASSYGTSFAAQYF
TRBJ1-2	NA	TRBD1	TRBV4-2	TGTGCCAGCAGCCCACTCACCAGGGGGCGAGAGGGCTACACCTTC	CASSPLTRGREGYTF
TRBJ2-1	many	NA	TRBV12-3/TRBV12-4	TGTGCCAGCAGTTCAGGGGGGCAAAGTGAGCAGTTCTTC	CASSSGGQSEQFF
TRBJ1-4	NA	NA	TRBV4-1	TGCGCCAGCAGCCAAGAACCGGGGACGGTTAATGAAAAACTGTTTTTT	CASSQEPGTVNEKLFF
TRBJ1-2	few	NA	TRBV12-3/TRBV12-4	TGTGCCAGCAGTTTGTACGCAGGACCATATGGCTACACCTTC	CASSLYAGPYGYTF
TRBJ1-6	few	NA	TRBV5-1	TGCGCCAGCAGCTTGGCCATTACTCTGAATTCACCCCTCCACTTT	CASSLAITLNSPLHF
TRBJ2-1	NA	NA	TRBV5-6	TGTGCCAGCAGCTTGGAAAGCGGCGCCTACAATGAGCAGTTCTTC	CASSLESGAYNEQFF
TRBJ2-1	many	NA	TRBV5-1	TGCGCCAGCAGCTCGCCCGGAGGGATAATCCATGAGCAGTTCTTC	CASSSPGGIIHEQFF
TRBJ1-1	NA	NA	TRBV11-2	TGTGCCAGCAGCTCCGGACCTCGGACAGCCAACCCTGAAGCTTTCTTT	CASSSGPRTANPEAFF
TRBJ1-1	few	NA	TRBV7-9	TGTGCCAGCAGCTTACTCCAGACTGAAGCTTTCTTT	CASSLLQTEAFF
TRBJ2-1	few	NA	TRBV11-1	TGTGCCAGCAGCTGGACGGGGCTCTACAATGAGCAGTTCTTC	CASSWTGLYNEQFF
TRBJ2-4	NA	TRBD2	TRBV7-2	TGTGCCAGCAGCTTAGTACTAGCGGGGGGGAGCATTCAGTACTTC	CASSLVLAGGSIQYF
TRBJ2-3	few	TRBD2	TRBV12-3/TRBV12-4	TGTGCCAGCACCCTTTCTCTAGCGGGGGGAACAGATACGCAGTATTTT	CASTLSLAGGTDTQYF
TRBJ2-5	many	NA	TRBV6-5	TGTGCCAGCAGTTATGATAGGACTACAACATGGGAGACCCAGTACTTC	CASSYDRTTTWETQYF
TRBJ1-2	NA	NA	TRBV6-2/TRBV6-3	TGTGCCAGCAGTTCGCCCCTGGACGGAAACTATGGCTACACCTTC	CASSSPLDGNYGYTF
TRBJ2-3	many	TRBD1	TRBV4-1	TGCGCCAGCAGCCTCCCGGGACAGGGAGAAGATACGCAGTATTTT	CASSLPGQGEDTQYF
TRBJ1-4	many	NA	TRBV4-1	TGCGCCAGCAGCCTGGGGGGAGCGGAAAAACTGTTTTTT	CASSLGGAEKLFF
TRBJ2-1	NA	NA	TRBV5-5	TGTGCCAGCAGCTTGGTGATTCTCAATGAGCAGTTCTTC	CASSLVILNEQFF
TRBJ2-7	NA	NA	TRBV5-4	TGTGCCAGCAGCTTAAAGGGCAATGTCTACGAGCAGTACTTC	CASSLKGNVYEQYF
TRBJ1-1	NA	NA	TRBV10-3	TGTGCCATCAGTGAGTCGGACTCCCGAGGGGGCACTGAAGCTTTCTTT	CAISESDSRGGTEAFF
TRBJ2-7	NA	TRBD1	TRBV27	TGTGCCAGCAGAGCCGGGACAGGCTCCTACGAGCAGTACTTC	CASRAGTGSYEQYF
TRBJ2-2	few	NA	TRBV4-1	TGCGCCAGCAGCCAAACAGAACTGAACACCGGGGAGCTGTTTTTT	CASSQTELNTGELFF
TRBJ2-3	many	NA	TRBV7-2	TGTGCCAGCAGCTTCGGGACAAGTAGGGTAGATACGCAGTATTTT	CASSFGTSRVDTQYF
TRBJ1-1	few	TRBD1	TRBV15	TGTGCCACCAGCAGCCGGGACAGGGGTATCACTGAAGCTTTCTTT	CATSSRDRGITEAFF
TRBJ1-4	many	NA	TRBV5-1	TGCGCCAGCAGCCCAACAGATTGGATTAATGAAAAACTGTTTTTT	CASSPTDWINEKLFF